The 25 T cell receptor beta chains reported below all come from one sample, sequenced in a study of regulatory T cells in long-lasting Graves disease (dated by TCRdb to the early 2020s). The library was produced with multiplex PCR. The sequencer was an Illumina HiSeq 4000. To build TCR beta libraries, CDR3 regions were amplified by Arm-PCR using iRepertoire HTBI primers. In TCRdb, the public reads were trimmed at Q25 with fastp and aligned with MiXCR, with productive beta chains retained. Each CDR3 protein gets just one entry, which takes the most common genes and DNA from the rows behind it. For this sample the table gives about 660,000 distinct CDR3 sequences, of which around 30% were detected only once. The ten most abundant clones make up about 40% of the sample. The sample's time point label, in plain terms: persistent/refractory GD, antithyroid drugs over 5 years with positive TRAb. For both TCR sequencing and RNA sequencing, RNA was extracted from PBMCs using TRIzol.

The sample in question was peripheral blood mononuclear cells (PBMCs), obtained when the disease was refractory, from a patient treated with antithyroid drugs. The receptor source for this set is a female donor with Graves disease.

This clonotype was recorded at least ten times. The chain employs TRBV28 and TRBJ2-7; 10 bases match TRBD2. CDR1 and CDR2 from the germline V gene are MDHEN and SYDVKM. The CDR3 is made up of 14 amino acids. The V gene end was trimmed by 2 bases and the J gene end by 3 bases; junction bases not matched to a gene: 1. In DNA, the CDR3 is TGTGCCAGCAGTTTAAGCGGGAGGGACTACGAGCAGTACTTC. Amino acid sequence: CASSLSGRDYEQYF.

This clonotype was seen a few times. The chain combines TRBV15 with TRBJ1-2; the D is unclear. Germline CDR1 reads LNHNV; CDR2 reads YYDKDF (reference sequence). The V and J ends lost 1 base and 13 bases respectively, with 16 bases between them. There are 13 residues in the CDR3. The chain's CDR3 is CATSRAAGPLFTF. The CDR3, as DNA: TGTGCCACCAGCAGAGCTGCAGGCCCCCTTTTCACCTTC.

This clonotype showed up many times. The CDR3 nucleotides are TGCAGCGTTGAACGGGGGGTTGGCAGGGTGGATGGCTACACCTTC. Residues: CSVERGVGRVDGYTF. The V and J genes are TRBV29-1 and TRBJ1-2; tentative D call: TRBD1 (5 bases). V lost 2 bases, J lost 6 bases, and 19 bases lay in between. Per the germline V gene, CDR1 is SQVTM and CDR2 is ANQGSEA. This CDR3 is 15 amino acids long.

This clonotype was recorded a few times. The chain is built from TRBV15 and TRBJ2-5; D is perhaps TRBD2 (6 bases). The CDR3 is 12 residues long. Germline V gene lookup returns CDR1 LNHNV and CDR2 YYDKDF (reference sequence). V shed 8 bases and J shed 4 bases, with 11 bases lying between them. This CDR3 is CATQDGRETQYF. The CDR3 nucleotides read TGTGCCACCCAGGACGGGAGAGAGACCCAGTACTTC.

Only a few counts were recorded for this clonotype. The chain recombines TRBV6-1 with TRBJ2-5; D perhaps matches TRBD2 (5 bases). This CDR3 is 12 amino acids long. V shed 3 bases and J shed 7 bases, with 9 bases lying between them. Germline V gene lookup returns CDR1 MNHNS and CDR2 SASEGT. The CDR3 DNA reads as TGTGCCAGCAGTGACGTAGGGAGGACCCAGTACTTC. This codes for CASSDVGRTQYF.

This clonotype appeared a few times. The chain joins TRBV28 to TRBJ2-7, with 11 bases that match TRBD2. Per germline, CDR1 MDHEN and CDR2 SYDVKM. The CDR3 covers 14 residues. V gave up 3 bases and J gave up 6 bases; unmatched junction bases: 4. CDR3 in DNA: TGTGCCAGCAGTTTCACTAGCGGGAGTCCCGAGCAGTACTTC. It encodes CASSFTSGSPEQYF. Full variable domain (outside the CDR3, taken from reference TRBV28 and TRBJ2-7): DVKVTQSSRYLVKRTGEKVFLECVQDMDHENMFWYRQDPGLGLRLIYFSYDVKMKEKGDIPEGYSVSREKKERFSLILESASTNQTSMYLCASSFTSGSPEQYFGPGTRLTVT.

This sequence joins TRBV7-9 and TRBJ2-2; D remains ambiguous. This CDR3 is 12 amino acids long. V lost 1 base, J lost 7 bases, and 4 bases lay in between. Looked up from germline, CDR1 is SEHNR and CDR2 is FQNEAQ (reference sequence). CDR3 region: CASSLVVGELFF. In DNA form, the CDR3 reads TGTGCCAGCAGCTTAGTCGTCGGGGAGCTGTTTTTT. Based on the CDR3 plus reference TRBV7-9 and TRBJ2-2, the full variable domain is DTGVSQNPRHKITKRGQNVTFRCDPISEHNRLYWYRQTLGQGPEFLTYFQNEAQLEKSRLLSDRFSAERPKGSFSTLEIQRTEQGDSAMYLCASSLVVGELFFGEGSRLTVL.

This clonotype has a handful of counts. This chain connects TRBV18 to TRBJ2-7, with D possibly being TRBD2 (6 bases). Germline lookup yields CDR1 KGHSH and CDR2 LQKENI. This CDR3 region has 15 residues. Trimming shortened V by 4 bases and J by 3 bases, and 16 bases separated the two germline ends. Written as DNA, the CDR3 is TGTGCCAGCTCACACTCTCTTGGAGGGATCTACGAGCAGTACTTC. This codes for CASSHSLGGIYEQYF.

The chain uses TRBV5-1 and TRBJ2-7; 10 bases map to TRBD1. The CDR3 totals 16 residues. Trimming took 4 bases from V and 5 from J; bases not matched to a gene: 12. Germline V CDR1 and CDR2: SGHRS, YFSETQ. This CDR3 is CASSRTTGQGVHEQYF. The CDR3 bases are TGCGCCAGCAGCAGGACGACCGGACAGGGGGTTCACGAGCAGTACTTC.

The table lists this clonotype with many counts. V usage is TRBV6-2 or TRBV6-3 and J usage is TRBJ2-4; a possible D gene is TRBD2 (6 bases). The germline CDR1 and CDR2 sequences are MNHEY and SVGEGT. This CDR3 is built from 16 residues. Trimming shortened V by 0 bases and J by 8 bases, and 17 bases separated the two germline ends. The CDR3 DNA reads TGTGCCAGCAGTTACTCCCGACTAGGGGATGGGGACATTCAGTACTTC. Its protein is CASSYSRLGDGDIQYF.

V gene TRBV6-9 combines with J gene TRBJ1-6, with 9 bases lining up with TRBD1. Germline CDR1 and CDR2: MNHGY and SVAAGI. This CDR3 spans 17 amino acids. V trimming: 3 bases; J trimming: 10 bases; junction bases outside the gene matches: 13. In DNA, the CDR3 is TGTGCCAGCAGTTACGGGACTACCGGGACAGGGACCTCACCCCTCCACTTT. Residues: CASSYGTTGTGTSPLHF.

The V and J genes are TRBV3-1 and TRBJ1-1; unclear D gene. The germline CDR1 and CDR2 sequences are LGHDT and YNNKEL (reference sequence). The CDR3 length is 13 residues. The ends were cut back, 5 bases at V and 7 bases at J, with 14 bases in the middle. CDR3 nucleotide sequence: TGTGCCAGCAGCTGGAGGGATGATCGTGAAGCTTTCTTT. This encodes CASSWRDDREAFF.

This clonotype appeared a few times. The chain uses TRBV6-2 or TRBV6-3 and TRBJ2-2; the D gene could be TRBD1 or TRBD2 (5 bases each). The germline CDR1 and CDR2 sequences are MNHEY and SVGEGT. This CDR3 is built from 14 residues. Trimming removed 6 bases from V and 4 bases from J, with 12 bases in between. The CDR3 reads CASRRTLGTGELFF. The CDR3 DNA reads as TGTGCCAGCAGAAGGACACTAGGCACCGGGGAGCTGTTTTTT.

This clonotype was seen only a few times. The chain uses TRBV12-5 and TRBJ1-1; 7 bases are a match to TRBD1. This CDR3 is 12 amino acids long. V lost 1 base, J lost 10 bases, and 3 bases stayed unmatched. In germline, CDR1 is LGHNT, CDR2 FRNRAP. The CDR3 DNA sequence: TGTGCTAGTGGTTTGGCAGGGACAGCAGCTTTCTTT. Residues: CASGLAGTAAFF.

This clonotype has a handful of counts. The chain couples TRBV12-3 or TRBV12-4 to TRBJ2-5; no clear D gene. The CDR3 is 16 residues long. Trimming shortened V by 3 bases and J by 1 base, and 15 bases separated the two germline ends. DNA of the CDR3: TGTGCCAGCAGTTTGTACGCAGAGTCCTTCCAAGAGACCCAGTACTTC. Its protein is CASSLYAESFQETQYF.

This chain joins TRBV11-2 and TRBJ1-4; D is undetermined. Trimming removed 6 bases from V and 0 bases from J, with 11 bases in between. There are 15 residues in the CDR3. Germline V lookup: CDR1 SGHAT, CDR2 FQNNGV. This CDR3 reads CASRAPGATNEKLFF. The CDR3, as DNA: TGTGCCAGCAGGGCCCCTGGGGCAACTAATGAAAAACTGTTTTTT. The variable domain in full, completed from reference TRBV11-2 and TRBJ1-4, reads EAGVAQSPRYKIIEKRQSVAFWCNPISGHATLYWYQQILGQGPKLLIQFQNNGVVDDSQLPKDRFSAERLKGVDSTLKIQPAKLEDSAVYLCASRAPGATNEKLFFGSGTQLSVL.

For the CDR3, the DNA is TGTGCCAGCAGTTTGATCCCCTTGAGGAACACTGAAGCTTTCTTT. Translation: CASSLIPLRNTEAFF. The chain employs TRBV27 and TRBJ1-1; D uncertain. Germline V gene lookup returns CDR1 MNHEY and CDR2 SMNVEV (reference sequence). Trimming pared 3 bases from V and 1 base from J, leaving 12 bases between. The length of the CDR3 is 15 residues.

This clonotype was picked up many times. V is TRBV28 and J is TRBJ2-7; 7 nucleotides agree with TRBD2. The germline CDR1 and CDR2 sequences are MDHEN and SYDVKM. J gave up 6 bases and V 4 bases, and 12 bases lay outside the gene matches. The CDR3 spans 15 residues. CDR3: CASSSLSAGVAEQYF. The CDR3 region has the DNA TGTGCCAGCAGTTCCCTCAGCGCGGGAGTTGCCGAGCAGTACTTC.

The rearrangement links TRBV19 to TRBJ1-2, with a tentative D call TRBD1 (5 bases). The germline V gene has CDR1 LNHDA and CDR2 SQIVND (reference sequence). There are 13 residues in the CDR3. Trimming cost V 3 bases and J 7 bases, with 12 bases left between them. The CDR3 region is CASSMRGMIGYTF. As DNA, the CDR3 is TGTGCCAGTAGTATGCGGGGGATGATTGGCTACACCTTC.

In its sample, this clonotype was seen a few times. V is TRBV19 and J is TRBJ1-2; D remains ambiguous. The CDR3 runs 14 residues. CDR1 is LNHDA, CDR2 SQIVND, per germline (reference sequence). V shed 7 bases and J shed 4 bases, with 16 bases lying between them. This CDR3 is CASNEAGSSYGYTF. The CDR3, as DNA: TGTGCCAGTAACGAGGCCGGGTCATCCTATGGCTACACCTTC.

The CDR3 spells CASSVAGTGADEQYF. The DNA for the CDR3 is TGTGCCAGTAGTGTTGCCGGGACAGGCGCCGACGAGCAGTACTTC. This rearrangement joins TRBV19 to TRBJ2-7; 8 positions agree with TRBD1. This CDR3 has 15 amino acids. Per the germline V gene, CDR1 is LNHDA and CDR2 is SQIVND (reference sequence). V shed 5 bases and J 5 bases; nucleotides not matched to a gene: 11.

This clonotype turned up a few times. The rearrangement links TRBV28 to TRBJ1-5; 8 nucleotides align to TRBD1. V was pared by 5 bases and J by 3 bases, with 6 bases of the junction left unmatched. The germline V gene has CDR1 MDHEN and CDR2 SYDVKM. The CDR3 is 15 amino acids. CDR3: CASSKTGASNQPQHF. CDR3 bases: TGTGCCAGCAGTAAGACAGGGGCTTCCAATCAGCCCCAGCATTTT.

This rearrangement joins TRBV4-1 to TRBJ1-6, with D possibly TRBD1 on 6 matching bases. This CDR3 contains 16 residues. Trimming left V 4 bases short and J 9 bases short, with 19 bases between. Germline values: CDR1 MGHRA, CDR2 YSYEKL. CDR3 in DNA: TGCGCCAGCAGCCCACTAAAGGGGGAACTACGTTCACCCCTCCACTTT. It specifies CASSPLKGELRSPLHF.

This rearrangement joins TRBV11-2 to TRBJ2-2, with 7 nucleotides matching TRBD1. The trim removed 5 bases at V and 6 bases at J, leaving 3 bases unmatched. The CDR3 totals 13 residues. Germline CDR1 SGHAT, CDR2 FQNNGV. In DNA, the CDR3 is TGTGCCAGCAGCATACAGGGGTCCGGGGAGCTGTTTTTT. Its translation: CASSIQGSGELFF.

This clonotype was picked up many times. The chain uses TRBV12-3 or TRBV12-4 and TRBJ2-2, with 8 bases fitting TRBD2. Trimming took 11 bases from V and 6 from J; bases not matched to a gene: 11. This CDR3 region has 14 residues. The CDR3 region has the DNA TGTGCCTGCTCGGGGGGGCCCACTTCCGGGGAGCTGTTTTTT. Protein product: CACSGGPTSGELFF.